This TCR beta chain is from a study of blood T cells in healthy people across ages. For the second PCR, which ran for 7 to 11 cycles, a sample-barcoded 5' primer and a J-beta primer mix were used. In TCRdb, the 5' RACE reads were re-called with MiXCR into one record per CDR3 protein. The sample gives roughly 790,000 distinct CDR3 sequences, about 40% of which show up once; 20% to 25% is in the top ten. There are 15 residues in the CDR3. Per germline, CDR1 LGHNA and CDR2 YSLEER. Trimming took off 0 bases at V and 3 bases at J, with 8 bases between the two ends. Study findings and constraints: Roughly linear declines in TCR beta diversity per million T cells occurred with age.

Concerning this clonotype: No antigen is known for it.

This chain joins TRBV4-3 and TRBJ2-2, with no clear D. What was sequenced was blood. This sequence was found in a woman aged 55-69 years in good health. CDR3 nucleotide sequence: TGCGCCAGCAGCCAAGAGGGCCCGGACACCGGGGAGCTGTTTTTT. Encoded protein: CASSQEGPDTGELFF.